This T cell receptor (beta chain) was captured by sequencing in a study of blood T cell repertoires in COVID-19. Study details: The origin of the acute and convalescent COVID-19 samples was the United States, Italy and Spain. The analysed material was cDNA or gDNA that came from T cells, B-cell-depleted T cells, or PBMCs.

Deletions cut 0 bases from V and 7 bases from J, with 10 bases between. Looked up from germline, CDR1 is GTSNPN and CDR2 is SVGIG (reference sequence). This CDR3 is built from 13 residues. In the original analysis: Researchers report that nucleated cell counts were estimated from reference gene primer amplification. TCRdb's copy holds only in-frame clones and misses some; the assay was immunoSEQ multiplex PCR. From that table come the V and J calls and clone size; the DNA was used to work out D and trimming. The data hold about 120,000 clones, with approximately 80% observed a single time. The sample comprised peripheral blood. The genes are TRBV30 and TRBJ2-1; D may be TRBD1 (5 bases). This TCR was recovered from a woman older than 75 with acute or convalescent COVID-19. The CDR3 region is CAWSVQAQNEQFF. CDR3 DNA: TGTGCCTGGAGTGTACAGGCCCAAAATGAGCAGTTCTTC.